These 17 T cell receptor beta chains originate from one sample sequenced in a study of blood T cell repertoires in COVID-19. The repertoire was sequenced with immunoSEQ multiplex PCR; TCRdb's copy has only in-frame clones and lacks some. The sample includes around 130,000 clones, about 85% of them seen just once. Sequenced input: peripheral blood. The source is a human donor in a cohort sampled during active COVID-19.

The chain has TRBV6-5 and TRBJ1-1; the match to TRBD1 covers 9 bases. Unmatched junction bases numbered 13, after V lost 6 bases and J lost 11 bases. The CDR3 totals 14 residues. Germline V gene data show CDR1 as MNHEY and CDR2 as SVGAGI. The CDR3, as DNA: TGTGCCAGCAGACGCGACGCCGGGACAGGGCTCGCTTTCTTT. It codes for CASRRDAGTGLAFF.

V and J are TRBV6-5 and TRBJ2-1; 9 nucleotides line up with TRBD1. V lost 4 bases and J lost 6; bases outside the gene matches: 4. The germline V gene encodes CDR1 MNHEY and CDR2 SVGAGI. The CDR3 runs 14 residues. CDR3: CASSFRTGVNEQFF. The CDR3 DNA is TGTGCCAGCAGTTTTAGGACAGGGGTCAATGAGCAGTTCTTC.

This CDR3 is CASGFIAGGRLLGQYV. The DNA for the CDR3 is TGTGCCAGCGGTTTCATAGCGGGAGGGCGGTTATTGGGGCAGTACGTC. This chain connects TRBV2 to TRBJ2-7; TRBD2 aligns across 11 bases. Per germline, CDR1 SNHLY and CDR2 FYNNEI. V lost 8 bases and J lost 9; bases outside the gene matches: 18. The CDR3 has 16 amino acids.

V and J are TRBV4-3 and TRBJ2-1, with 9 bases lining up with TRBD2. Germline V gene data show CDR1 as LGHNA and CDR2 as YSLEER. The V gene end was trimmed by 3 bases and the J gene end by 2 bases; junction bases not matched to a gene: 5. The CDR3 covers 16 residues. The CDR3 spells CASSQAASGTYNEQFF. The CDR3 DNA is TGCGCCAGCAGCCAGGCGGCTAGCGGGACCTACAATGAGCAGTTCTTC.

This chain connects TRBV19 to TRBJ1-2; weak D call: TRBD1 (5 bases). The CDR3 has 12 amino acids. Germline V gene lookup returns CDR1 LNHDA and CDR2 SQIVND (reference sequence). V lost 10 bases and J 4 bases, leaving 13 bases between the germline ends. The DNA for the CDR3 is TGTGCCACGAATGGGGGGATCTATGGCTACACCTTC. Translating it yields CATNGGIYGYTF.

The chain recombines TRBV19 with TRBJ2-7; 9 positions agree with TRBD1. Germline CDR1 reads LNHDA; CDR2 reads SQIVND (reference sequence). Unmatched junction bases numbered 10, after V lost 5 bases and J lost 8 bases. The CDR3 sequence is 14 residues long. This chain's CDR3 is CASSLGQGPRKQYF. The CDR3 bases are TGTGCCAGTAGTCTTGGACAGGGGCCGCGCAAGCAGTACTTC.

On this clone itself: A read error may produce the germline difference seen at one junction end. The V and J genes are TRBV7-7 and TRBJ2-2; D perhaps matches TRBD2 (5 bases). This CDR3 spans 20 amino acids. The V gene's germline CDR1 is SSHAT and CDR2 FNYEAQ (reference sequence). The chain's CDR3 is CASSLESPSDSLRGTGELFF. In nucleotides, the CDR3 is TGTGCTAGCAGCTTAGAGAGCCCATCCGACTCTCTTCGGGGCACCGGGGAGCTGTTTTTT.

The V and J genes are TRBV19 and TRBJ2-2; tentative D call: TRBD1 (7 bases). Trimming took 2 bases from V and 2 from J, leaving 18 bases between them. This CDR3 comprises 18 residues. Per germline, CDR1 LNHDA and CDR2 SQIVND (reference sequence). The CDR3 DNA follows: TGTGCCAGTAGTATACCGGGGCGGGGACAGTTTAACACCGGGGAGCTGTTTTTT. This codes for CASSIPGRGQFNTGELFF.

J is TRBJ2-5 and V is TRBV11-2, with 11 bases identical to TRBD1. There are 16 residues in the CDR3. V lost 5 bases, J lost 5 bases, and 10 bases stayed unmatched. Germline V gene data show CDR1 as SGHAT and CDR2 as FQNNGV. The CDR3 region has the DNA TGTGCCAGCAGCCAGAACGGACAGGGGGCTCGGGAGACCCAGTACTTC. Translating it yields CASSQNGQGARETQYF.

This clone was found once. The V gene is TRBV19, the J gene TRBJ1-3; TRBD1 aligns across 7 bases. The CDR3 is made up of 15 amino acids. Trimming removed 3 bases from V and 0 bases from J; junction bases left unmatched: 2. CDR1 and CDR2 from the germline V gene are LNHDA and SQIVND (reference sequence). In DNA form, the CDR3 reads TGTGCCAGTAGTATGGGGACAGCCTCTGGAAACACCATATATTTT. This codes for CASSMGTASGNTIYF.

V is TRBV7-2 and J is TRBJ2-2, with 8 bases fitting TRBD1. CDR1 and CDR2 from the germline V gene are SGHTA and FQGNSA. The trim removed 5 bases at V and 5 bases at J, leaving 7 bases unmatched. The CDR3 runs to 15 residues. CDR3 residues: CASSPDRVRTGELFF. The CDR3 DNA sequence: TGTGCCAGCAGCCCGGACAGGGTTAGAACCGGGGAGCTGTTTTTT.

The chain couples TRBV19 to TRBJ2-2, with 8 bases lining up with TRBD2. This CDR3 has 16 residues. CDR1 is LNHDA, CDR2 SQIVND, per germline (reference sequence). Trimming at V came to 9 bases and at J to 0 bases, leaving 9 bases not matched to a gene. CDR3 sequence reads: CASSRGSGANTGELFF. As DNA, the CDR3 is TGTGCCAGCTCAAGGGGTAGCGGGGCGAACACCGGGGAGCTGTTTTTT. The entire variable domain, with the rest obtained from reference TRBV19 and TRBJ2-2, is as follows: DGGITQSPKYLFRKEGQNVTLSCEQNLNHDAMYWYRQDPGQGLRLIYYSQIVNDFQKGDIAEGYSVSREKKESFPLTVTSAQKNPTAFYLCASSRGSGANTGELFFGEGSRLTVL.

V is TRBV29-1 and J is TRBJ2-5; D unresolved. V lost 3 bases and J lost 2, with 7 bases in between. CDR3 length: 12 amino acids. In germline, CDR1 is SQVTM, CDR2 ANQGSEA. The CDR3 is CSVEFQQETQYF. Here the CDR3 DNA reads TGCAGCGTTGAGTTCCAACAAGAGACCCAGTACTTC. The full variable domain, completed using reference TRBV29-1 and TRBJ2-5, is SAVISQKPSRDICQRGTSLTIQCQVDSQVTMMFWYRQQPGQSLTLIATANQGSEATYESGFVIDKFPISRPNLTFSTLTVSNMSPEDSSIYLCSVEFQQETQYFGPGTRLLVL.

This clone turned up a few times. Written as DNA, the CDR3 is TGTGCCTGGAGAGACTCCGGGACAGGGATCTCGGGCGGCTACACCTTC. Translated, it gives CAWRDSGTGISGGYTF. The rearrangement joins TRBV30 to TRBJ1-2; TRBD1 matches at 9 bases. With 3 bases clipped from V and 8 bases from J, the junction kept 16 bases outside the gene matches. The CDR3 spans 16 residues. Germline V CDR1 and CDR2: GTSNPN, SVGIG (reference sequence).

CDR3 nucleotide sequence: TGTGCCAGCAAACAAGGGGGGGACTACAATGAGCAGTTCTTC. It specifies CASKQGGDYNEQFF. The chain recombines TRBV27 with TRBJ2-1; D is perhaps TRBD2 (7 bases). The CDR3 runs to 14 residues. The V gene's germline CDR1 is MNHEY and CDR2 SMNVEV (reference sequence). V was shortened by 7 bases and J by 3 bases, with 13 bases between the two germline ends.

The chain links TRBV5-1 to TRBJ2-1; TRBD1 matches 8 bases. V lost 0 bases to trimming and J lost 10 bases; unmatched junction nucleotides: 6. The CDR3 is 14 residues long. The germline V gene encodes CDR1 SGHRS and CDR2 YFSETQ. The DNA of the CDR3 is TGCGCCAGCAGCTTGGGGACAGGGTCATTCGAGCAGTTCTTC. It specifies CASSLGTGSFEQFF.

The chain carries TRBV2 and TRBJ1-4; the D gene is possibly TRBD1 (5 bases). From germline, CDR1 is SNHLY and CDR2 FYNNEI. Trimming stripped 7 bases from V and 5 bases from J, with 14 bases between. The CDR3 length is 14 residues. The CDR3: CASTQTVSNEKLFF. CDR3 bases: TGTGCCAGCACCCAGACAGTATCAAATGAAAAACTGTTTTTT.